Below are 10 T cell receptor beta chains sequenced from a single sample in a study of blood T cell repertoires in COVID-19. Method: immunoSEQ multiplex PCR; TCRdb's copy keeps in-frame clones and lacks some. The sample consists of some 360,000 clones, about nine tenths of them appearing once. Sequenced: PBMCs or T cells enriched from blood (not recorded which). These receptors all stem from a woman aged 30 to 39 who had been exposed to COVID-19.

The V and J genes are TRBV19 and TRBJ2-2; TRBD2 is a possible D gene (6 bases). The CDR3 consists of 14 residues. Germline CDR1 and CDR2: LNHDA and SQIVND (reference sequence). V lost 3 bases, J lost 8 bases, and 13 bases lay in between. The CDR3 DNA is TGTGCCAGTAGTATGGTGGGGGGAACTGGGGAGCTGTTTTTT. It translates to CASSMVGGTGELFF.

CDR3 amino acids: CASSFFSGELFF. The DNA for the CDR3 is TGTGCCAGCAGCTTTTTCTCCGGGGAGCTGTTTTTT. The chain is built from TRBV2 and TRBJ2-2; D not resolved. Per the germline V gene, CDR1 is SNHLY and CDR2 is FYNNEI. This CDR3 has 12 amino acids. V lost 6 bases, J lost 6 bases, and 8 bases lay in between.

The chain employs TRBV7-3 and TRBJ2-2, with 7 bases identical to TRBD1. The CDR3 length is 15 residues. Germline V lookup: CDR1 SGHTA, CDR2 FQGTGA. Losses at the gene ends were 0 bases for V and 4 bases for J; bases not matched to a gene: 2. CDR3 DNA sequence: TGTGCCAGCAGCTTAACGCCAGGGGGCACCGGGGAGCTGTTTTTT. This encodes CASSLTPGGTGELFF. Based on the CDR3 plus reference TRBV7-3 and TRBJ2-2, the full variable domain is GAGVSQTPSNKVTEKGKYVELRCDPISGHTALYWYRQSLGQGPEFLIYFQGTGAADDSGLPNDRFFAVRPEGSVSTLKIQRTERGDSAVYLCASSLTPGGTGELFFGEGSRLTVL.

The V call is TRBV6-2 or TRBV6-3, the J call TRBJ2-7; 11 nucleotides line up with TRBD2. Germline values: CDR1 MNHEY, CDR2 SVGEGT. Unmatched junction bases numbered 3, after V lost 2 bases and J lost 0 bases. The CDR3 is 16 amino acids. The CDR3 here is CASSYGLAGNSYEQYF. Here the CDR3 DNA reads TGTGCCAGCAGTTACGGACTAGCGGGTAACTCCTACGAGCAGTACTTC.

CDR3 DNA: TGTGCCAGCAGCCCGGGACAGGGCTTTGGCAATCAGCCCCAGCATTTT. This encodes CASSPGQGFGNQPQHF. V usage is TRBV28 and J usage is TRBJ1-5, with 9 bases lining up with TRBD1. J lost 2 bases, V lost 6 bases, and 8 bases had no gene match. The germline V gene has CDR1 MDHEN and CDR2 SYDVKM. The CDR3 is made up of 16 amino acids.

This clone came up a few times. Written as DNA, the CDR3 is TGTGCCAGCAGCCTCCACACCCCTACAGGGCAGATTGGCTCACCCCTCCACTTT. This codes for CASSLHTPTGQIGSPLHF. The chain uses TRBV7-3 and TRBJ1-6; TRBD1 might be the D (6 bases). The germline V gene has CDR1 SGHTA and CDR2 FQGTGA. The length of the CDR3 is 18 residues. V lost 5 bases to trimming and J lost 10 bases, with 27 bases between them.

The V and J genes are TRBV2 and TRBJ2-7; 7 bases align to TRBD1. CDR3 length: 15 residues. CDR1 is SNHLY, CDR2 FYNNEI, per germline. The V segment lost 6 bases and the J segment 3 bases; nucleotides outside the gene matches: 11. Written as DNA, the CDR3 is TGTGCCAGCAGACAATTCCGGGACAGACTCTACGAGCAGTACTTC. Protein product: CASRQFRDRLYEQYF.

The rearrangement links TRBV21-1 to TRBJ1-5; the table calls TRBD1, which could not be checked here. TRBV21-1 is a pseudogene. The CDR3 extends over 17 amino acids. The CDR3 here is CASSKGKDRAFNQPQHF. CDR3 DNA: TGTGCCAGCAGCAAAGGGAAAGACAGGGCATTCAATCAGCCCCAGCATTTT.

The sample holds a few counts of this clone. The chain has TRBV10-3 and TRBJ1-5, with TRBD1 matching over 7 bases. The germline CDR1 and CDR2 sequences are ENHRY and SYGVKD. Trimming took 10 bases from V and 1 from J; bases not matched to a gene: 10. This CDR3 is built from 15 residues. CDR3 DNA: TGTGCCACGCAGGACAGGCGAGGGAGCAATCAGCCCCAGCATTTT. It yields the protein CATQDRRGSNQPQHF.

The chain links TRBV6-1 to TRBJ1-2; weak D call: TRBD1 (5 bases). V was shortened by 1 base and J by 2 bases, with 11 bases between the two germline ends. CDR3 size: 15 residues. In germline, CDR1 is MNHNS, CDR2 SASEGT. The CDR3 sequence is CASSEGWGLNYGYTF. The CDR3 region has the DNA TGTGCCAGCAGTGAAGGTTGGGGCTTGAACTATGGCTACACCTTC.